The 16 T cell receptor beta chains presented below share a single source sample, sequenced in a study of shared T cell receptors in the human thymus. Assay used: immunoSEQ multiplex PCR; TCRdb lists only in-frame clones, some missing. Among just under 550,000 clones listed, more than 75% were seen once. These data were likewise used in another study, on human thymus T cells.

Sequenced: thymocytes. These receptors originate from a boy under two years old with a congenital heart defect.

This clone was detected a few times. This chain's CDR3 is CAWSVRGRDQPQHF. The CDR3 DNA follows: TGTGCCTGGAGTGTACGGGGTAGAGATCAGCCCCAGCATTTT. This chain links TRBV30 with TRBJ1-5; D is ambiguous. V was shortened by 0 bases and J by 5 bases, with 11 bases between the two germline ends. The germline V gene encodes CDR1 GTSNPN and CDR2 SVGIG (reference sequence). The CDR3 spans 14 residues.

The genes are TRBV19 and TRBJ2-7; D is possibly TRBD2 (5 bases). With 3 bases removed from V and 2 bases from J, the gap between germline ends came to 20 bases. Germline V gene sequence: CDR1 LNHDA, CDR2 SQIVND (reference sequence). The CDR3 runs 17 residues. The chain's CDR3 is CASSIRRTPLRTYEQYF. The CDR3 coding sequence is TGTGCCAGTAGTATTCGGAGGACCCCTCTGCGCACCTACGAGCAGTACTTC.

To note about this clone: The sample carries other DNA sequences with the same CDR3. The chain couples TRBV7-9 to TRBJ1-1; D gene ambiguous. Deletions cut 2 bases from V and 1 base from J, with 5 bases between. The CDR3 runs to 13 residues. Looked up from germline, CDR1 is SEHNR and CDR2 is FQNEAQ (reference sequence). CDR3 sequence reads: CASSLPRNTEAFF. CDR3 DNA sequence: TGTGCCAGCAGCTTACCGAGGAACACTGAAGCTTTCTTT.

In nucleotides, the CDR3 is TGTGCCAGCAGCGCCCCTCAGGAGGGCTCCCCGAACACCGGGGAGCTGTTTTTT. Protein: CASSAPQEGSPNTGELFF. The chain combines TRBV7-2 with TRBJ2-2, with D maybe TRBD2 (6 bases). The V end lost 5 bases, the J end lost 0 bases, and 19 bases lay between the germline ends. In germline, CDR1 is SGHTA, CDR2 FQGNSA. The CDR3 contains 18 residues.

The chain employs TRBV27 and TRBJ2-7; 8 bases are a match to TRBD2. The CDR3 spans 14 residues. V lost 2 bases, J lost 5 bases, and 5 bases stayed unmatched. CDR1 is MNHEY, CDR2 SMNVEV, per germline (reference sequence). CDR3 region: CASSLSGRENEQYF. The CDR3 bases are TGTGCCAGCAGTTTAAGCGGGAGAGAAAACGAGCAGTACTTC.

The chain carries TRBV13 and TRBJ1-1; D uncertain. CDR3 size: 11 residues. From germline, CDR1 is PRHDT and CDR2 FYEKMQ (reference sequence). CDR3 in amino acids: CATRANTEAFF. CDR3 sequence (DNA): TGTGCAACTCGTGCGAACACTGAAGCTTTCTTT.

The chain combines TRBV7-9 with TRBJ1-2, with D perhaps matching TRBD1 (6 bases). V was shortened by 4 bases and J by 5 bases, with 11 bases between the two germline ends. CDR1 and CDR2 from the germline V gene are SEHNR and FQNEAQ (reference sequence). This CDR3 spans 13 amino acids. The CDR3 DNA reads as TGTGCCAGCAGCTCCCGAAGGGGGTATGGCTACACCTTC. Amino acid sequence: CASSSRRGYGYTF.

The chain combines TRBV2 with TRBJ2-3, with D tentatively TRBD2 (5 bases). Trimming took off 3 bases at V and 3 bases at J, with 10 bases between the two ends. The V gene's germline CDR1 is SNHLY and CDR2 FYNNEI. The CDR3 loop spans 14 amino acids. CDR3 sequence: CASSETILTDTQYF. CDR3 coding DNA: TGTGCCAGCAGTGAGACTATCCTTACAGATACGCAGTATTTT.

V is TRBV4-3 and J is TRBJ2-3; possibly TRBD2 for D (6 bases). There are 14 residues in the CDR3. Between the trimmed V and J ends, which lost 1 base and 7 bases, there was a span of 12 bases. The V gene's germline CDR1 is LGHNA and CDR2 YSLEER. CDR3 bases: TGCGCCAGCAGCCAAGTCACCGGGAGCCATACGCAGTATTTT. Encoded protein: CASSQVTGSHTQYF.

The chain uses TRBV7-9 and TRBJ2-1, with D perhaps matching TRBD2 (6 bases). V was shortened by 6 bases and J by 3 bases, with 15 bases between the two germline ends. In germline, CDR1 is SEHNR, CDR2 FQNEAQ (reference sequence). The CDR3 runs to 15 residues. The CDR3 bases are TGTGCCAGCAGACCGTCTCTAGCGAGCTACAATGAGCAGTTCTTC. It yields the protein CASRPSLASYNEQFF.

V and J are TRBV9 and TRBJ2-7, with 8 bases fitting TRBD2. This CDR3 has 17 amino acids. V lost 1 base and J lost 0; bases outside the gene matches: 9. Looked up from germline, CDR1 is SGDLS and CDR2 is YYNGEE. Here the CDR3 reads CASSVSGGQVDSYEQYF. The CDR3 DNA sequence: TGTGCCAGCAGCGTAAGCGGGGGCCAGGTTGACTCCTACGAGCAGTACTTC.

The chain uses TRBV27 and TRBJ2-7; D unresolved. Trimming stripped 4 bases from V and 1 base from J, with 11 bases between. The CDR3 length is 14 residues. Per germline, CDR1 MNHEY and CDR2 SMNVEV (reference sequence). The DNA of the CDR3 is TGTGCCAGCAGTTGGGCGAATGGATCCTACGAGCAGTACTTC. Translated, it gives CASSWANGSYEQYF.

The chain recombines TRBV6-6 with TRBJ1-5; D call uncertain. With 2 bases removed from V and 4 bases from J, the gap between germline ends came to 9 bases. Germline assignment: CDR1 MNHNY and CDR2 SVGAGI (reference sequence). The CDR3 is made up of 14 amino acids. For the CDR3, the DNA is TGTGCCAGCAGTTACCCGGGGTGGAATCAGCCCCAGCATTTT. It yields the protein CASSYPGWNQPQHF.

The chain links TRBV6-5 to TRBJ2-2; 7 bases line up with TRBD2. Germline lookup yields CDR1 MNHEY and CDR2 SVGAGI. There are 16 residues in the CDR3. V was pared by 4 bases and J by 2 bases, with 7 bases of the junction left unmatched. The CDR3 spells CASSSTSDLNTGELFF. CDR3 DNA: TGTGCCAGCAGTTCCACTAGCGACCTAAACACCGGGGAGCTGTTTTTT.

The chain uses TRBV5-4 and TRBJ2-5; TRBD2 matches 7 bases. Germline assignment: CDR1 SGHNT and CDR2 YYREEE (reference sequence). The CDR3 has 15 residues. V was clipped by 4 bases and J by 1 base; unmatched bases: 7. The CDR3 is CASSPGREVQETQYF. As DNA, the CDR3 is TGTGCCAGCAGCCCGGGTCGGGAGGTCCAAGAGACCCAGTACTTC.

The chain is built from TRBV5-7 and TRBJ1-1; 9 bases line up with TRBD1. TRBV5-7 is placed among ORFs of uncertain function. The CDR3 runs 14 residues. Trimming removed 3 bases from V and 6 bases from J; junction bases left unmatched: 6. The CDR3 loop is CASSWGQGWPEAFF. In DNA form, the CDR3 reads TGTGCCAGCAGCTGGGGACAGGGATGGCCTGAAGCTTTCTTT.